Described below is a single T cell receptor beta chain sequence and its context. The antigen remains unidentified. The data were taken from a study of CD8 T cells in Susac syndrome. When the RNA was reverse transcribed, random hexamers were used with an input of about 0.45 to 1 ug. MiXCR was run by TCRdb on the immunoSEQ multiplex PCR reads, yielding one entry per CDR3 protein. Seen here are 150,000 to 160,000 distinct CDR3 sequences, 85% to 95% observed once, and the top ten hold 0.16%. Study results and limitations: In Susac syndrome, CD4+ T cell repertoires lacked any clonal expansion.

Sample: CD4+ T cells from PBMCs. The clonotype comes from a human donor with Susac syndrome.

The CDR3 DNA is TGTGCCAGCAGCACACAGGGGGCTTCGGGAGAGACCCAGTACTTC. Amino acid sequence: CASSTQGASGETQYF. The chain recombines TRBV9 with TRBJ2-5; TRBD1 agrees at 9 bases. This CDR3 is built from 15 residues. After removal of 4 bases from V and 4 bases from J, the junction contained 8 bases not matched to a gene. Germline lookup yields CDR1 SGDLS and CDR2 YYNGEE.